What follows is one T cell receptor beta chain and its context. This sample was taken from a study of identical twins. Germline V gives CDR1 SQVTM, CDR2 ANQGSEA. The CDR3 has 17 amino acids. Between the trimmed V and J ends, which lost 2 bases and 5 bases, there was a span of 24 bases. MiXCR, run by TCRdb on the 5' RACE reads, gives a single entry per CDR3 protein. The sample holds approximately 1.8 million distinct CDR3 sequences, 32% seen once. The source of this sequence is a newborn girl in good health. The chain employs TRBV29-1 and TRBJ1-2; possibly TRBD1 for D (6 bases). Sequenced: cord blood. As DNA, the CDR3 is TGCAGCGTTGAATATGGAGGGATGGGGACACCCCGGTATGGCTACACCTTC. Protein: CSVEYGGMGTPRYGYTF. Full variable domain (missing parts from reference TRBV29-1 and TRBJ1-2): SAVISQKPSRDICQRGTSLTIQCQVDSQVTMMFWYRQQPGQSLTLIATANQGSEATYESGFVIDKFPISRPNLTFSTLTVSNMSPEDSSIYLCSVEYGGMGTPRYGYTFGSGTRLTVV.